The next 21 T cell receptor beta chains were all read from a single sample in a study of Ad26.COV2.S vaccination and SARS-CoV-2 variants. This sample's treatment: 15 to 20 received Ad26.COV2.S at low or high dose, single or two shots; roughly five received placebo; per-sample allocation not given. Sampling was performed 63 days after the first vaccine or placebo injection. The repertoire was sequenced with immunoSEQ multiplex PCR; TCRdb's copy has only in-frame clones and lacks some. Among 400,000 to 450,000 clones listed, around 93% were seen once. Sequencing used peripheral blood, obtained in a trial of Ad26.COV2.S vaccine versus placebo. The origin of the receptors is a person aged 18-65 years who received the Ad26.COV2.S COVID-19 vaccine or a placebo.

This clone was recorded only once. This chain uses TRBV5-5 with TRBJ2-7; TRBD2 is a possible D gene (6 bases). Germline-derived CDR1 and CDR2 are SGHKS and YYEKEE (reference sequence). V was pared by 7 bases and J by 6 bases, with 14 bases between. The CDR3 is 12 amino acids. CDR3 in amino acids: CASGPWGGEQYF. The CDR3 DNA sequence: TGTGCCAGCGGACCGTGGGGAGGCGAGCAGTACTTC. The full variable domain, its missing parts supplied by reference TRBV5-5 and TRBJ2-7, is DAGVTQSPTHLIKTRGQQVTLRCSPISGHKSVSWYQQVLGQGPQFIFQYYEKEERGRGNFPDRFSARQFPNYSSELNVNALLLGDSALYLCASGPWGGEQYFGPGTRLTVT.

The rearrangement joins TRBV7-9 to TRBJ1-3; tentatively, D is TRBD1 (6 bases). Germline CDR1 reads SEHNR; CDR2 reads FQNEAQ (reference sequence). This CDR3 is built from 17 residues. V dropped 5 bases and J dropped 0 bases, with 17 bases sitting between them. The CDR3 sequence is CASSQLDRPDSGNTIYF. The CDR3 DNA sequence: TGTGCCAGCAGCCAACTCGACAGGCCCGACTCTGGAAACACCATATATTTT.

This chain links TRBV27 with TRBJ2-5; D is possibly TRBD2 (6 bases). Between the trimmed V and J ends, which lost 2 bases and 5 bases, there was a span of 9 bases. The CDR3 spans 13 residues. The germline V gene has CDR1 MNHEY and CDR2 SMNVEV (reference sequence). The CDR3 DNA sequence: TGTGCCAGCAGTTTACGGGGGTCGGAGACCCAGTACTTC. It codes for CASSLRGSETQYF.

This chain uses TRBV2 with TRBJ2-7, with D possibly matching TRBD2 (7 bases). This CDR3 has 14 residues. The germline CDR1 and CDR2 sequences are SNHLY and FYNNEI. The V and J ends lost 3 bases and 6 bases respectively, with 15 bases between them. The CDR3 here is CASSDLRRGGEQYF. CDR3 sequence (DNA): TGTGCCAGCAGTGATTTGCGGAGGGGGGGCGAGCAGTACTTC.

The chain recombines TRBV20-1 with TRBJ1-2, with TRBD1 identical over 8 bases. Trimming took 4 bases from V and 6 from J; bases not matched to a gene: 1. Germline V CDR1 and CDR2: DFQATT, SNEGSKA (reference sequence). The CDR3 has 11 amino acids. The CDR3 spells CSANRGNGYTF. In nucleotides, the CDR3 is TGCAGTGCTAACAGGGGGAATGGCTACACCTTC.

The chain recombines TRBV21-1 with TRBJ2-7. TRBV21-1 is annotated as a pseudogene. There are 16 residues in the CDR3. The CDR3 bases are TGTGCCAGCAGCAAAGCGGTCGAGAGAACATCCTACGAGCAGTACTTC. This sequence encodes CASSKAVERTSYEQYF.

The chain recombines TRBV30 with TRBJ1-2; D is unresolved. V lost 0 bases, J lost 4 bases, and 18 bases lay in between. CDR1 and CDR2 from the germline V gene are GTSNPN and SVGIG (reference sequence). The CDR3 totals 16 residues. CDR3 in DNA: TGTGCCTGGAGTGTAGACTCCAGCCCCTCACTCTATGGCTACACCTTC. Translated: CAWSVDSSPSLYGYTF. Full variable domain (rest looked up from reference TRBV30 and TRBJ1-2): SQTIHQWPATLVQPVGSPLSLECTVEGTSNPNLYWYRQAAGRGLQLLFYSVGIGQISSEVPQNLSASRPQDRQFILSSKKLLLSDSGFYLCAWSVDSSPSLYGYTFGSGTRLTVV.

The chain recombines TRBV6-6 with TRBJ1-1; D gene ambiguous. The germline CDR1 and CDR2 sequences are MNHNY and SVGAGI (reference sequence). Trimming took off 0 bases at V and 5 bases at J, with 7 bases between the two ends. CDR3 length: 13 residues. The CDR3 spells CASSYSKGTEAFF. CDR3 coding DNA: TGTGCCAGCAGTTACTCGAAGGGTACTGAAGCTTTCTTT.

This rearrangement joins TRBV27 to TRBJ2-1; D possibly corresponds to TRBD1 (6 bases). Trimming removed 0 bases from V and 0 bases from J, with 12 bases in between. CDR1 is MNHEY and CDR2 is SMNVEV in the germline V gene (reference sequence). This CDR3 has 17 residues. CDR3 region: CASSLSAGAYSYNEQFF. CDR3 in DNA: TGTGCCAGCAGTTTATCGGCAGGGGCATACTCCTACAATGAGCAGTTCTTC.

The CDR3 bases are TGTGCCAGCAGTATGGGCCCCGGGGGGACAAACACCGGGGAGCTGTTTTTT. This gives the protein CASSMGPGGTNTGELFF. The chain joins TRBV2 to TRBJ2-2; possibly TRBD2 for D (7 bases). CDR3 length equals 17 residues. Deletions cut 5 bases from V and 2 bases from J, with 18 bases between. Germline V gene lookup returns CDR1 SNHLY and CDR2 FYNNEI.

This chain joins TRBV2 and TRBJ2-3, with D perhaps matching TRBD1 or TRBD2 (5 bases each). This CDR3 has 14 amino acids. Trimming removed 6 bases from V and 0 bases from J, with 10 bases in between. The V gene's germline CDR1 is SNHLY and CDR2 FYNNEI. DNA of the CDR3: TGTGCCAGCAGGGGACGGAGTAGCACAGATACGCAGTATTTT. Its protein product is CASRGRSSTDTQYF.

This chain uses TRBV4-1 with TRBJ2-1; D gene uncertain. V shed 0 bases and J shed 7 bases, with 16 bases lying between them. There are 16 residues in the CDR3. Per the germline V gene, CDR1 is MGHRA and CDR2 is YSYEKL. CDR3 nucleotide sequence: TGCGCCAGCAGCCAAGATGGAACGATCCGTGGGAATGAGCAGTTCTTC. This codes for CASSQDGTIRGNEQFF.

The chain is built from TRBV5-3 and TRBJ1-5; D is unresolved. TRBV5-3 is reported as an ORF; its role is uncertain. Trimming removed 1 base from V and 1 base from J, with 6 bases in between. CDR3 length: 14 amino acids. The CDR3 reads CARSLSGSNQPQHF. The CDR3 bases are TGTGCCAGAAGCTTGTCCGGGAGCAATCAGCCCCAGCATTTT.

The J gene is TRBJ2-5, the V gene TRBV28; TRBD2 matches at 7 bases. The CDR3 is 14 amino acids. J lost 3 bases, V lost 2 bases, and 3 bases had no gene match. The germline V gene encodes CDR1 MDHEN and CDR2 SYDVKM. CDR3 residues: CASSLERGEETQYF. The CDR3 DNA reads as TGTGCCAGCAGTTTAGAACGGGGGGAAGAGACCCAGTACTTC.

The rearrangement uses TRBV6-2 or TRBV6-3 and TRBJ2-3; D gene ambiguous. CDR3 length: 12 residues. Trimming stripped 2 bases from V and 4 bases from J, with 4 bases between. CDR1 is MNHEY and CDR2 is SVGEGT in the germline V gene. The CDR3 sequence is CASSYNADTQYF. DNA for the CDR3: TGTGCCAGCAGTTACAACGCAGATACGCAGTATTTT.

This clone was detected once. This rearrangement joins TRBV12-5 to TRBJ1-2; 12 bases are a match to TRBD1. Germline values: CDR1 LGHNT, CDR2 FRNRAP. The CDR3 has 19 residues. The ends lost 0 bases at V and 2 bases at J; junction bases unmatched: 10. The CDR3 DNA is TGTGCTAGTGGTTTGGTATTTATGGGGACAGGGGGCGTGAACTATGGCTACACCTTC. Amino acid sequence: CASGLVFMGTGGVNYGYTF.

The V and J genes are TRBV5-4 and TRBJ2-3; no definite D call. The V end lost 3 bases, the J end lost 14 bases, and 19 bases lay between the germline ends. Germline V gene lookup returns CDR1 SGHNT and CDR2 YYREEE (reference sequence). This CDR3 is 13 amino acids long. The CDR3 protein is CASSYAVDLQGYF. As DNA, the CDR3 is TGTGCCAGCAGCTATGCGGTAGATCTTCAAGGGTATTTT.

This clone is a singleton in its sample. The genes are TRBV28 and TRBJ1-5; no clear D. V was clipped by 6 bases and J by 2 bases, with 11 bases between them. This CDR3 is built from 14 residues. The germline CDR1 and CDR2 sequences are MDHEN and SYDVKM. The CDR3 nucleotides are TGTGCCAGCAGGATTGGGCGGGGCAATCAGCCCCAGCATTTT. This codes for CASRIGRGNQPQHF. The variable domain in full, completed from reference TRBV28 and TRBJ1-5, reads DVKVTQSSRYLVKRTGEKVFLECVQDMDHENMFWYRQDPGLGLRLIYFSYDVKMKEKGDIPEGYSVSREKKERFSLILESASTNQTSMYLCASRIGRGNQPQHFGDGTRLSIL.

The V gene is TRBV27, the J gene TRBJ2-3; 8 positions match TRBD1. This CDR3 region has 15 residues. V dropped 5 bases and J dropped 0; count of bases not matched to a gene: 4. Germline assignment: CDR1 MNHEY and CDR2 SMNVEV (reference sequence). CDR3 residues: CASSHRQGSTDTQYF. DNA for the CDR3: TGTGCCAGCAGTCACAGACAGGGGAGCACAGATACGCAGTATTTT.

CDR3 residues: CASSERGTGLNEQFF. CDR3 DNA: TGTGCCAGCAGCGAGCGTGGGACAGGGCTAAATGAGCAGTTCTTC. The genes are TRBV9 and TRBJ2-1, with TRBD1 matching over 9 bases. CDR1 and CDR2 (germline): SGDLS, YYNGEE. The CDR3 is 15 residues long. V lost 3 bases and J lost 7; bases outside the gene matches: 8.

This clone appeared a single time. CDR3 nucleotides: TGTGCCAGCTCAAACATCGGGGGCGAGACCCAGTACTTC. Its protein product is CASSNIGGETQYF. The genes are TRBV18 and TRBJ2-5, with D perhaps given as TRBD1 or TRBD2 (6 bases each). This CDR3 comprises 13 residues. V shed 5 bases and J shed 5 bases, with 12 bases lying between them. Germline assignment: CDR1 KGHSH and CDR2 LQKENI.